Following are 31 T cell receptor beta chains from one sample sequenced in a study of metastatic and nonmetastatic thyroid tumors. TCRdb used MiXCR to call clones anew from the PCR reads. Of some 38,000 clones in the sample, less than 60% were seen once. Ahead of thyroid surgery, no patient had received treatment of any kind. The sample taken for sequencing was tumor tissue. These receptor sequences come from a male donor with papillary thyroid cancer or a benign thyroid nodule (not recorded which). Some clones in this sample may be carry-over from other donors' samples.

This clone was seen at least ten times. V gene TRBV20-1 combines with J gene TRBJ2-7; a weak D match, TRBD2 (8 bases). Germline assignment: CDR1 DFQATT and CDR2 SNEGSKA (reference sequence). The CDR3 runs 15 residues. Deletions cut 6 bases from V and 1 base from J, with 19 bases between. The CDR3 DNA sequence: TGCAGTGCCCCCATCGGGAGGGGGCCATCCTACGAGCAGTACTTC. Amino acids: CSAPIGRGPSYEQYF.

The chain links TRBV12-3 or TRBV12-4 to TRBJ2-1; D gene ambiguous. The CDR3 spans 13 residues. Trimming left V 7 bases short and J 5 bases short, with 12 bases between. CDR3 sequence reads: CASKGSFNNEQFF. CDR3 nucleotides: TGTGCCAGCAAGGGTTCATTTAACAATGAGCAGTTCTTC.

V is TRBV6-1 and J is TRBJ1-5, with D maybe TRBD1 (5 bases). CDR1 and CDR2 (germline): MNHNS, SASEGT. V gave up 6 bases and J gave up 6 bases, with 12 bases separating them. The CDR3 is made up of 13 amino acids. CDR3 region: CASRGDFGQPQHF. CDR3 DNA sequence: TGTGCCAGCAGGGGGGATTTCGGTCAGCCCCAGCATTTT.

CDR3 residues: CASSPNGARETQYF. The CDR3 bases are TGTGCCTCCTCACCCAACGGAGCGCGAGAGACCCAGTACTTC. V is TRBV19 and J is TRBJ2-5, with D hard to call. V gave up 11 bases and J gave up 4 bases, with 20 bases separating them. This CDR3 has 14 residues. Germline-derived CDR1 and CDR2 are LNHDA and SQIVND (reference sequence).

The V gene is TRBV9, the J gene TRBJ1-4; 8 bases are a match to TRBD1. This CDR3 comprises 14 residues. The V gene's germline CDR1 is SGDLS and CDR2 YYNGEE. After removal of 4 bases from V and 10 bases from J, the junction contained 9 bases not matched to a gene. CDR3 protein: CASSLGQGIGKLFF. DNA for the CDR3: TGTGCCAGCAGCCTCGGACAGGGAATAGGAAAACTGTTTTTT. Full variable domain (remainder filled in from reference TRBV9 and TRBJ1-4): DSGVTQTPKHLITATGQRVTLRCSPRSGDLSVYWYQQSLDQGLQFLIQYYNGEERAKGNILERFSAQQFPDLHSELNLSSLELGDSALYFCASSLGQGIGKLFFGSGTQLSVL.

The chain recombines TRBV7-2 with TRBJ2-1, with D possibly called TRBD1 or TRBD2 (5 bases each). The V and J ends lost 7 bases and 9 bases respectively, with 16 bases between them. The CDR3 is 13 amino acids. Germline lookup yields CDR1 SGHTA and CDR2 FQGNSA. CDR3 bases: TGTGCCAGCATCCTCGGGGCGGCGGGTGAGCAGTTCTTC. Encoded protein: CASILGAAGEQFF.

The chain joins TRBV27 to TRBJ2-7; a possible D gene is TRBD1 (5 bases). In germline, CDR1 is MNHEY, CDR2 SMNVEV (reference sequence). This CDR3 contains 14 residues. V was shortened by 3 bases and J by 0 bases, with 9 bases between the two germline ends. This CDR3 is CASSFRGGSYEQYF. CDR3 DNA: TGTGCCAGCAGTTTTAGGGGCGGCTCCTACGAGCAGTACTTC.

The chain's CDR3 is CASSLAEGREQYF. The CDR3 DNA reads as TGTGCCAGCAGCTTAGCGGAGGGCCGCGAGCAGTACTTC. V usage is TRBV11-1 and J usage is TRBJ2-7, with D perhaps matching TRBD2 (6 bases). Germline CDR1 SGHAT, CDR2 FQDESV (reference sequence). With 0 bases removed from V and 6 bases from J, the gap between germline ends came to 9 bases. CDR3 length: 13 residues. The entire variable domain, with the rest obtained from reference TRBV11-1 and TRBJ2-7, is as follows: EAEVAQSPRYKITEKSQAVAFWCDPISGHATLYWYRQILGQGPELLVQFQDESVVDDSQLPKDRFSAERLKGVDSTLKIQPAELGDSAMYLCASSLAEGREQYFGPGTRLTVT.

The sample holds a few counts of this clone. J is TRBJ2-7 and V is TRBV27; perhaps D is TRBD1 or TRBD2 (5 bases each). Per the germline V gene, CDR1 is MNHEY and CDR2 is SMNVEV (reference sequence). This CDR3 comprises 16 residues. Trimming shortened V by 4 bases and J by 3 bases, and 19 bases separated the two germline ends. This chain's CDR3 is CASSSTPGTLYYEQYF. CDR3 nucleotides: TGTGCCAGCAGTTCCACCCCCGGGACCCTATACTACGAGCAGTACTTC.

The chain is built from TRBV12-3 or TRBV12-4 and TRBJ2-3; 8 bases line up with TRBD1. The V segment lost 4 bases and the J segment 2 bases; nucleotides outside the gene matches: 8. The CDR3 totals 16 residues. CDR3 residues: CASSSDRGWSTDTQYF. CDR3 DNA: TGTGCCAGCAGTTCCGACAGGGGATGGTCCACAGATACGCAGTATTTT.

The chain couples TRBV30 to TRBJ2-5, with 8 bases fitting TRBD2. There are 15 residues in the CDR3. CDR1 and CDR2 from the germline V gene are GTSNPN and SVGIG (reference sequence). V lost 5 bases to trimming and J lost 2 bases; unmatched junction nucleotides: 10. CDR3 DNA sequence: TGTGCCTGGGCGCTAGGTAGCGGGGCACAAGAGACCCAGTACTTC. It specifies CAWALGSGAQETQYF.

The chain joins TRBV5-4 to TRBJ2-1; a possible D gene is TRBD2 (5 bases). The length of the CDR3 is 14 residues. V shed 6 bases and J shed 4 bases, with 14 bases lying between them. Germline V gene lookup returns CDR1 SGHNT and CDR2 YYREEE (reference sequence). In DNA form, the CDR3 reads TGTGCCAGCAACCCCGCGGAGGTTTACAATGAGCAGTTCTTC. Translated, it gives CASNPAEVYNEQFF.

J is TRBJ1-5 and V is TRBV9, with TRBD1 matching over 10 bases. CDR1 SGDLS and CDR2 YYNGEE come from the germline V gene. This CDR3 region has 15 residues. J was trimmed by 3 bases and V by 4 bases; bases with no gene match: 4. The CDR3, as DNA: TGTGCCAGCAGCTCGACAGGGGGCCTCAATCAGCCCCAGCATTTT. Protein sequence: CASSSTGGLNQPQHF.

CDR3 DNA: TGTGCCAGCAGCCAAGTAGGCAGGACTGATGGCTACACCTTC. It codes for CASSQVGRTDGYTF. This chain uses TRBV3-1 with TRBJ1-2; unclear D gene. The germline V and J ends were trimmed by 1 base and 6 bases, with 12 bases remaining between them. The CDR3 spans 14 residues. The germline gives CDR1 LGHDT, CDR2 YNNKEL (reference sequence).

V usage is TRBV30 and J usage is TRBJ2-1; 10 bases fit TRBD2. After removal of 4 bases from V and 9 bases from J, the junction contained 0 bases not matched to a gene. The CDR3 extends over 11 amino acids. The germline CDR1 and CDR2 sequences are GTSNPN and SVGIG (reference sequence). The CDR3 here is CAWTSGSEQFF. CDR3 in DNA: TGTGCCTGGACTAGCGGGAGTGAGCAGTTCTTC.

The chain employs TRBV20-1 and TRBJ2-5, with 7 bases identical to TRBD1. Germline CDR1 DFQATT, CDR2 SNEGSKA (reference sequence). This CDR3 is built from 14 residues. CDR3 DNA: TGCAGGTCCCAGACAGGGTTTTCAGGAGAGACCCAGTACTTC. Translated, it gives CRSQTGFSGETQYF.

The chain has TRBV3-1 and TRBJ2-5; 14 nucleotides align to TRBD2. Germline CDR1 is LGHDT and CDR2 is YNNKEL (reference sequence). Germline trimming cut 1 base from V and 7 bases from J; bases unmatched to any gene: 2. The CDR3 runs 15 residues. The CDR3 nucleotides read TGTGCCAGCAGCCAAGGACTAGCGGGGGGGTTGACCCAGTACTTC. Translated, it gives CASSQGLAGGLTQYF.

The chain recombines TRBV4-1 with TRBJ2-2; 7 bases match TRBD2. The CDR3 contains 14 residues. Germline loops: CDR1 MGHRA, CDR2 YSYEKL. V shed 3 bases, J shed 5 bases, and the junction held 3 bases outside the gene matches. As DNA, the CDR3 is TGCGCCAGCAGCCATACCGGGGGGACCGGGGAGCTGTTTTTT. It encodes CASSHTGGTGELFF.

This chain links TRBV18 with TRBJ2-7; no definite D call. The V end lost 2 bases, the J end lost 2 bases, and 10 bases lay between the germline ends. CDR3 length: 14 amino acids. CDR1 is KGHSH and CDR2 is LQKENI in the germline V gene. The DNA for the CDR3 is TGTGCCAGCTCACCAGCCGACTTGCCCTACGAGCAGTACTTC. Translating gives CASSPADLPYEQYF.

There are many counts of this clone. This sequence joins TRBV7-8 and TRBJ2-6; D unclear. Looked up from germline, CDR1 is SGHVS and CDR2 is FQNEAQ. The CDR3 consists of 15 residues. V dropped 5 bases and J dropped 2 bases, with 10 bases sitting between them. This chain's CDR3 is CASSPAAAGANVLTF. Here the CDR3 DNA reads TGTGCCAGCAGCCCGGCCGCGGCTGGGGCCAACGTCCTGACTTTC.

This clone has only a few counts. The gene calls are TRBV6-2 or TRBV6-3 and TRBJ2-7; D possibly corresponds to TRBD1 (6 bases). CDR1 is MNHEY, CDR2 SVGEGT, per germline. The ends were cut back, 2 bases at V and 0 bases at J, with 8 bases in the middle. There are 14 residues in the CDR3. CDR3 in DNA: TGTGCCAGCAGTTACGGGACAAACTCCTACGAGCAGTACTTC. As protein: CASSYGTNSYEQYF.

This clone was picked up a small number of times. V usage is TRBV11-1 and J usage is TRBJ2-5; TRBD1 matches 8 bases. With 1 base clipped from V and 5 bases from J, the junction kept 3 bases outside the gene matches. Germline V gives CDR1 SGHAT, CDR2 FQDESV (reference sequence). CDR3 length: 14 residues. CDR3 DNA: TGTGCCAGCAGCTTAGGGCAGGGGGCTGAGACCCAGTACTTC. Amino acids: CASSLGQGAETQYF.

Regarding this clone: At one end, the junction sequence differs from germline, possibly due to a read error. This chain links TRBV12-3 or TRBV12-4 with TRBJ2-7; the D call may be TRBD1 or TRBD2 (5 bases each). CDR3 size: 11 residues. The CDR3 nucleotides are TGTGCCAGCAGTTTTGGGGACGAGCAATACTTC. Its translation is CASSFGDEQYF.

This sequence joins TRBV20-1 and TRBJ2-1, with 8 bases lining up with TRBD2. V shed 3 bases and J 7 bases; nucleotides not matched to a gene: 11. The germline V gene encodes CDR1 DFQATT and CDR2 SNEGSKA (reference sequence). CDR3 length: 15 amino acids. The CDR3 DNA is TGCAGTGCTAGCCCCAGCGGGAGCGGTTTGAATGAGCAGTTCTTC. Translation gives CSASPSGSGLNEQFF.

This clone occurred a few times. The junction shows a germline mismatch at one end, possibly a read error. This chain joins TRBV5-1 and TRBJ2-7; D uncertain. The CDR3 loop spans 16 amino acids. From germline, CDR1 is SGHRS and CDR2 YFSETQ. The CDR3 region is CASILACATVGYEQYF. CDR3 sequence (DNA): TGCGCCAGCATCTTGGCCTGTGCAACTGTGGGCTACGAGCAGTACTTC. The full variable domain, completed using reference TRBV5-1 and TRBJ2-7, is KAGVTQTPRYLIKTRGQQVTLSCSPISGHRSVSWYQQTPGQGLQFLFEYFSETQRNKGNFPGRFSGRQFSNSRSEMNVSTLELGDSALYLCASILACATVGYEQYFGPGTRLTVT.

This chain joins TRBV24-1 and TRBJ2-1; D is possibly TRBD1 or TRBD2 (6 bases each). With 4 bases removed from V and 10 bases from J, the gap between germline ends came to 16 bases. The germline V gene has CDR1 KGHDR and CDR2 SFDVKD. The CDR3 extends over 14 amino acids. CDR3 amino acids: CATSDGGAQGEQFF. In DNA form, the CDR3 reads TGTGCCACCAGTGACGGAGGGGCCCAGGGGGAGCAGTTCTTC.

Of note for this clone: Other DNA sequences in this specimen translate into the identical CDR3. The CDR3 loop reads CSASGTSGRDSNEQFF. The CDR3 region has the DNA TGCAGTGCTAGTGGCACTAGCGGTAGAGATTCGAATGAGCAGTTCTTC. The V and J genes are TRBV20-1 and TRBJ2-1, with 8 nucleotides matching TRBD2. Germline V gene sequence: CDR1 DFQATT, CDR2 SNEGSKA (reference sequence). Trimming at V came to 3 bases and at J to 7 bases, leaving 14 bases not matched to a gene. This CDR3 contains 16 residues.

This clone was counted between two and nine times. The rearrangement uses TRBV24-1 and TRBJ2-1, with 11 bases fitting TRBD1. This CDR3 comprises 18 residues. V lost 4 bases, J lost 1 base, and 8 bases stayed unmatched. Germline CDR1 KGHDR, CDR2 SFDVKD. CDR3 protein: CATSEGRTGGISYNEQFF. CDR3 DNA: TGTGCCACCAGTGAGGGACGGACAGGGGGCATATCCTACAATGAGCAGTTCTTC.

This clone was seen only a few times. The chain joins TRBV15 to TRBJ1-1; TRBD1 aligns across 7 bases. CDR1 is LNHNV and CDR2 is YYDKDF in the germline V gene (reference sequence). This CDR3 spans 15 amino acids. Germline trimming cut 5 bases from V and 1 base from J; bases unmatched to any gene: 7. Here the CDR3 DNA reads TGTGCCACCAGCGACCCCGGGACAGAGAACACTGAAGCTTTCTTT. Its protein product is CATSDPGTENTEAFF.

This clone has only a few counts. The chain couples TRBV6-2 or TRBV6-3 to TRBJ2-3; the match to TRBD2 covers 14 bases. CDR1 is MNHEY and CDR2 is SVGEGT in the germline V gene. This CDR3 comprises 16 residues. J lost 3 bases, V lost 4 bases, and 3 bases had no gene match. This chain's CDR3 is CASSFGTSGRTDTQYF. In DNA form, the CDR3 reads TGTGCCAGCAGTTTTGGGACTAGCGGGAGAACAGATACGCAGTATTTT.

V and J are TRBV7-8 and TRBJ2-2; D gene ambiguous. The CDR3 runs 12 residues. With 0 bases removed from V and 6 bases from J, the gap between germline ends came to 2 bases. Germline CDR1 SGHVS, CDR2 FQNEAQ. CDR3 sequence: CASSLAAGELFF. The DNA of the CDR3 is TGTGCCAGCAGCTTAGCAGCCGGGGAGCTGTTTTTT.